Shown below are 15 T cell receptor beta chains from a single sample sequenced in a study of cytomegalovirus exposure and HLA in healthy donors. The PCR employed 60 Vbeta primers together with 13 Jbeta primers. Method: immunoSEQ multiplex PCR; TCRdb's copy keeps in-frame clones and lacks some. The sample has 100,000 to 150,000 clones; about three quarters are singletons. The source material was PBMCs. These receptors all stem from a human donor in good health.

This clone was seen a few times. CDR3 in DNA: TGTGCCAGCAGTGAATCCAGGGTTGGTGGCTACACCTTC. Protein product: CASSESRVGGYTF. The V and J genes are TRBV6-1 and TRBJ1-2; tentatively, D is TRBD1 (5 bases). The germline CDR1 and CDR2 sequences are MNHNS and SASEGT. This CDR3 region has 13 residues. V lost 2 bases and J lost 7, with 11 bases in between.

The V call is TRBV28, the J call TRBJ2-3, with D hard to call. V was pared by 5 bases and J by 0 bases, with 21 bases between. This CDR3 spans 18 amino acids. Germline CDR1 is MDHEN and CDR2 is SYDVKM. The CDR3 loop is CASSATFYGQSSTDTQYF. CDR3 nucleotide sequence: TGTGCCAGCAGTGCGACATTTTATGGGCAATCTAGCACAGATACGCAGTATTTT.

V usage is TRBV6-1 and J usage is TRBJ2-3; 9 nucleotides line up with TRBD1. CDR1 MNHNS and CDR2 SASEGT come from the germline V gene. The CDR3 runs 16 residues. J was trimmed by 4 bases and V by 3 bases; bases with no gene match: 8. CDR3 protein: CASSDRDRVSADTQYF. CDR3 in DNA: TGTGCCAGCAGTGACCGGGACAGGGTGTCGGCAGATACGCAGTATTTT.

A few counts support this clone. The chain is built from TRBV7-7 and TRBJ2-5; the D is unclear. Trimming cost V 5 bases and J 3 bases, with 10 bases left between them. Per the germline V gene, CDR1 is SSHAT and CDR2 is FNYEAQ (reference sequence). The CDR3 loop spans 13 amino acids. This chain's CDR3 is CASSRDSEETQYF. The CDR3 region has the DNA TGTGCCAGCAGCCGAGACTCGGAAGAGACCCAGTACTTC.

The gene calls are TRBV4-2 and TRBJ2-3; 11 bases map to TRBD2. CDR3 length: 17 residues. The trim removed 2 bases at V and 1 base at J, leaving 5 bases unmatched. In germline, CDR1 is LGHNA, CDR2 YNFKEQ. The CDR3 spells CASSQYLAGGRTDTQYF. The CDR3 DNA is TGTGCCAGCAGCCAATATCTAGCGGGGGGACGCACAGATACGCAGTATTTT.

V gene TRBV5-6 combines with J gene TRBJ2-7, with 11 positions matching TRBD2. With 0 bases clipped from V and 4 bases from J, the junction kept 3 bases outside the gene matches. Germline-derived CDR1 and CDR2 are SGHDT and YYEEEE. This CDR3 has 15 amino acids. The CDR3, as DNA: TGTGCCAGCAGCTTGGGACTAGCGGGGAAATACGAGCAGTACTTC. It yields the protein CASSLGLAGKYEQYF. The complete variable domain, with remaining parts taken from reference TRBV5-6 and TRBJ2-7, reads DAGVTQSPTHLIKTRGQQVTLRCSPKSGHDTVSWYQQALGQGPQFIFQYYEEEERQRGNFPDRFSGHQFPNYSSELNVNALLLGDSALYLCASSLGLAGKYEQYFGPGTRLTVT.

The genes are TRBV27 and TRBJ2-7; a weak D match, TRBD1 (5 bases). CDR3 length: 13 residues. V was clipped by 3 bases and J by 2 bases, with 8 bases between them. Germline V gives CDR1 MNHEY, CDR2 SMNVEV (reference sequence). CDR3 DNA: TGTGCCAGCAGTTTCAAGGGGACCTACGAGCAGTACTTC. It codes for CASSFKGTYEQYF.

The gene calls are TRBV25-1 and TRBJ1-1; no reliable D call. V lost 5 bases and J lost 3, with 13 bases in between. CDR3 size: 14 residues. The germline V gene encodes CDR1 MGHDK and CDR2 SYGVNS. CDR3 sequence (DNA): TGTGCCAGCAGTCATTCCACGAGGGACACTGAAGCTTTCTTT. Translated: CASSHSTRDTEAFF.

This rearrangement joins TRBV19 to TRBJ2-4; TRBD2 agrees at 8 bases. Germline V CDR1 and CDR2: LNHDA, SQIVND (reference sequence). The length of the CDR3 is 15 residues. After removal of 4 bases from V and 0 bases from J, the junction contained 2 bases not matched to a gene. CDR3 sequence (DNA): TGTGCCAGTAGTACGGGAGGGCTAGCCAAAAACATTCAGTACTTC. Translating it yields CASSTGGLAKNIQYF.

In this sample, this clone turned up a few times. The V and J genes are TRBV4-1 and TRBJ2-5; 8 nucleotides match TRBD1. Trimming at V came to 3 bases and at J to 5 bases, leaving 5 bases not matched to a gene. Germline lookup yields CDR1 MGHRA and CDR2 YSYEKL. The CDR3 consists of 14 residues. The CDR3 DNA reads TGCGCCAGCAGCCACGACAGGGGTAGGGAGACCCAGTACTTC. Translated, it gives CASSHDRGRETQYF.

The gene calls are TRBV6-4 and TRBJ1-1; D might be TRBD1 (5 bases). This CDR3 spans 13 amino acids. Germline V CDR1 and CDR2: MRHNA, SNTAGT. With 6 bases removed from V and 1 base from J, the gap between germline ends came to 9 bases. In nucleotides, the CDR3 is TGTGCCAGCAGCGCCAGGGCGAACACTGAAGCTTTCTTT. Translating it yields CASSARANTEAFF.

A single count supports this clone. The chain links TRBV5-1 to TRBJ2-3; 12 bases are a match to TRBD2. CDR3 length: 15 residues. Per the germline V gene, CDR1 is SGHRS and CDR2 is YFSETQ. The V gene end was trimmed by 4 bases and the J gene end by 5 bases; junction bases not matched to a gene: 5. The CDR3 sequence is CASSLAGGHGDTQYF. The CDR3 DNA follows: TGCGCCAGCAGCCTAGCGGGGGGGCATGGAGATACGCAGTATTTT.

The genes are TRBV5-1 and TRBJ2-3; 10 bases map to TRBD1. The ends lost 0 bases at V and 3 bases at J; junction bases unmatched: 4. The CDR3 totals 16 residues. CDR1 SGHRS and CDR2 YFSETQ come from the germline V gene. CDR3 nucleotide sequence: TGCGCCAGCAGCTTGGCGGGACAGGGGAGTACAGATACGCAGTATTTT. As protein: CASSLAGQGSTDTQYF.

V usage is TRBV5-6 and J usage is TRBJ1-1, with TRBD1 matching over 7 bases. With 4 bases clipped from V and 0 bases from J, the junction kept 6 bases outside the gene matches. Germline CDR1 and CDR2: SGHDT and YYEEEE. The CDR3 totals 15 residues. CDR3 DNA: TGTGCCAGCAGCCATGGGGACAGCATGAACACTGAAGCTTTCTTT. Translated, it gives CASSHGDSMNTEAFF.

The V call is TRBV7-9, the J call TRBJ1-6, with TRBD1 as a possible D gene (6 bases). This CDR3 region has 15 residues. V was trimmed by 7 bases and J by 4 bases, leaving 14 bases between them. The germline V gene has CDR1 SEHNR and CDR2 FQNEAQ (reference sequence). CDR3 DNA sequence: TGTGCCAGCAAGGACAGCCCCGAATATAATTCACCCCTCCACTTT. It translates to CASKDSPEYNSPLHF.